This is a list of T cell receptor beta chains from one sample in a study of cytomegalovirus exposure and HLA in healthy donors. Produced via immunoSEQ multiplex PCR; TCRdb's table is partial and in-frame only. The table has over 100,000 clones, over 65% seen once. Sequenced sample: PBMCs. These receptors came from a female donor in good health and CMV-seropositive. CDR3s include the opening cysteine and the closing phenylalanine or tryptophan. Each record gives: D gene, J gene, CDR3 length, clone size, V gene, CDR3 DNA, CDR3 protein. A D gene is named only where the DNA matches it firmly. Expanded clones are given a class, and other clones once, few, many or no size at all.

d_gene: TRBD1; j_gene: TRBJ1-5; len: 14; abundance: NA; v_gene: TRBV11-2; CDR3nt: TGTGCCAGCAGCTTAGGGACAGGGGTTCAGCCCCAGCATTTT; CDR3aa: CASSLGTGVQPQHF
d_gene: NA; j_gene: TRBJ2-3; len: 17; abundance: NA; v_gene: TRBV21-1; CDR3nt: TGTGCCAGCAGCAAAGTCTTTTCTAGCGGGGCTCACGAAACGCAGTATTTT; CDR3aa: CASSKVFSSGAHETQYF
d_gene: TRBD2; j_gene: TRBJ2-1; len: 14; abundance: NA; v_gene: TRBV10-3; CDR3nt: TGTGCCGTAGTTAGCGGGAGCTCCTACAATGAGCAGTTCTTC; CDR3aa: CAVVSGSSYNEQFF
d_gene: NA; j_gene: TRBJ2-1; len: 12; abundance: NA; v_gene: TRBV7-9; CDR3nt: TGTGCCAGCAGCTTTGGGCGGGATGAGCAGTTCTTC; CDR3aa: CASSFGRDEQFF
d_gene: TRBD1; j_gene: TRBJ1-1; len: 15; abundance: NA; v_gene: TRBV7-2; CDR3nt: TGTGCCAGCAGCCGAGGAGACAGGGGGCAAACTGAAGCTTTCTTT; CDR3aa: CASSRGDRGQTEAFF
d_gene: TRBD1; j_gene: TRBJ1-2; len: 14; abundance: NA; v_gene: TRBV5-4; CDR3nt: TGTGCCAGCAGCCTCGGACAGGGCGACTATGGCTACACCTTC; CDR3aa: CASSLGQGDYGYTF
d_gene: TRBD2; j_gene: TRBJ2-3; len: 15; abundance: few; v_gene: TRBV6-5; CDR3nt: TGTGCCAGCAGTTACTCGGGGCTAGCGGGGGTTACGCAGTATTTT; CDR3aa: CASSYSGLAGVTQYF
d_gene: NA; j_gene: TRBJ1-6; len: 14; abundance: NA; v_gene: TRBV15; CDR3nt: TGTGCCACCAGCAGAGATAGGGGAGGGTCACCCCTCCACTTT; CDR3aa: CATSRDRGGSPLHF
d_gene: TRBD1; j_gene: TRBJ1-2; len: 14; abundance: NA; v_gene: TRBV19; CDR3nt: TGTGCCAGTGCGCCGGGGACAGGGGATTATGGCTACACCTTC; CDR3aa: CASAPGTGDYGYTF
d_gene: NA; j_gene: TRBJ1-4; len: 13; abundance: NA; v_gene: TRBV29-1; CDR3nt: TGCAGCGCTGAGACGGGGGGAGGGGAAAAACTGTTTTTT; CDR3aa: CSAETGGGEKLFF